These T cell receptor beta chains were read from a single sample in a study of T-cell reconstitution after alpha-beta-depleted transplantation in children. TCRdb called the PCR reads again in MiXCR, with one record for every CDR3 protein. The sample shows about 230,000 distinct CDR3 sequences, around 12% of them seen only once. Source: PBMCs from the stem cell graft donor, taken from the stem cell graft. The receptors originated from a human donor who donated a stem cell graft to a child with acute lymphoblastic leukemia. Both conserved end residues are part of each CDR3. A D gene is named only where the DNA matches it firmly. The size field is filled for only some rows; it gives once, few, many or a size class.

clone_size | j_call | v_call | d_call | cdr3_aa | cdr3_nt
once | TRBJ2-3 | TRBV28 | . | CASSLWGADTQYF | TGTGCCAGCAGTTTATGGGGAGCAGATACGCAGTATTTT
many | TRBJ2-5 | TRBV12-3/TRBV12-4 | . | CASSLSARETQYF | TGTGCCAGCAGTTTAAGTGCCCGGGAGACCCAGTACTTC
many | TRBJ2-1 | TRBV10-3 | TRBD2 | CAISLAGPNYNEQFF | TGTGCCATCAGTTTAGCGGGCCCGAACTACAATGAGCAGTTCTTC
many | TRBJ2-5 | TRBV7-9 | . | CASSPTRFIGGETQYF | TGTGCCAGCAGCCCCACTCGATTCATCGGTGGAGAGACCCAGTACTTC
many | TRBJ1-2 | TRBV7-2 | . | CASSPQGAHYGYTF | TGTGCCAGCAGCCCCCAGGGAGCCCACTATGGCTACACCTTC
many | TRBJ2-3 | TRBV30 | TRBD2 | CAWGGTNPSTDTQYF | TGTGCCTGGGGGGGGACTAACCCTAGCACAGATACGCAGTATTTT
many | TRBJ2-7 | TRBV5-1 | TRBD2 | CASNPIAGDEQYF | TGCGCCAGCAATCCAATAGCGGGAGACGAGCAGTACTTC
many | TRBJ1-5 | TRBV12-3/TRBV12-4 | . | CASSWTSRPQPQHF | TGTGCCAGCAGTTGGACCTCCCGTCCACAGCCCCAGCATTTT
many | TRBJ1-5 | TRBV5-1 | . | CASSLDAGNNQPQHF | TGCGCCAGCAGCTTGGACGCAGGGAACAATCAGCCCCAGCATTTT
many | TRBJ1-2 | TRBV5-6 | . | CASSLLRDTSNYGYTF | TGTGCCAGCAGCTTACTCCGAGACACTTCTAACTATGGCTACACCTTC
many | TRBJ1-5 | TRBV30 | TRBD1 | CAWGGTGGNQPQHF | TGTGCCTGGGGAGGGACAGGGGGCAATCAGCCCCAGCATTTT
many | TRBJ1-2 | TRBV10-3 | . | CALRGANYGYTF | TGTGCCCTACGGGGAGCTAACTATGGCTACACCTTC
many | TRBJ1-4 | TRBV20-1 | . | CSAEGAATNEKLFF | TGCAGTGCTGAAGGGGCGGCAACTAATGAAAAACTGTTTTTT
many | TRBJ2-1 | TRBV29-1 | . | CSANGGDPIYNEQFF | TGCAGCGCGAATGGCGGGGACCCGATTTACAATGAGCAGTTCTTC
many | TRBJ1-1 | TRBV12-3/TRBV12-4 | TRBD1 | CASRREGTGIRAFF | TGTGCCAGCAGGCGGGAGGGGACAGGGATTCGGGCTTTCTTT
. | TRBJ2-7 | TRBV27 | . | CASMRQITNEQYF | TGTGCCAGCATGCGGCAGATTACAAACGAGCAGTACTTC
. | TRBJ2-7 | TRBV29-1 | . | CSVEAPGWDGFYEQYF | TGCAGCGTTGAAGCCCCAGGGTGGGACGGCTTCTACGAGCAGTACTTC
few | TRBJ2-5 | TRBV27 | . | CASSLSEGGETQYF | TGTGCCAGCAGTTTATCGGAAGGGGGAGAGACCCAGTACTTC
many | TRBJ2-7 | TRBV6-2/TRBV6-3 | . | CASSYRQISYEQYF | TGTGCCAGCAGTTACAGACAGATCTCCTACGAGCAGTACTTC
many | TRBJ2-7 | TRBV5-1 | . | CASSLPGSEQYF | TGCGCCAGCAGCTTGCCGGGGAGCGAGCAGTACTTC
. | TRBJ2-3 | TRBV5-4 | . | CASSSRTDNTDTQYF | TGTGCCAGCAGCTCCCGGACAGATAACACAGATACGCAGTATTTT
. | TRBJ1-5 | TRBV20-1 | . | CISGQGPGFSNQPQHF | TGCATCTCGGGCCAGGGTCCGGGTTTTAGCAATCAGCCCCAGCATTTT
many | TRBJ2-5 | TRBV12-3/TRBV12-4 | . | CASGNTGGSQETQYF | TGTGCCAGCGGAAACACCGGAGGGTCCCAAGAGACCCAGTACTTC
many | TRBJ2-7 | TRBV9 | . | CASSVTGLPREQYF | TGTGCCAGCAGCGTAACGGGACTGCCGAGGGAGCAGTACTTC
. | TRBJ2-5 | TRBV28 | . | CASRKWGGQETQYF | TGTGCCAGCAGAAAATGGGGGGGCCAGGAGACCCAGTACTTC
. | TRBJ2-7 | TRBV2 | . | CASSEEWHEQYF | TGTGCCAGCAGCGAGGAGTGGCACGAGCAGTACTTC
. | TRBJ1-2 | TRBV29-1 | . | CSVEGGIFNYGYTF | TGCAGCGTTGAGGGTGGCATTTTTAACTATGGCTACACCTTC
many | TRBJ2-3 | TRBV10-3 | . | CAIKLDSASTDTQYF | TGTGCCATCAAGTTAGACAGTGCTAGCACAGATACGCAGTATTTT
many | TRBJ2-7 | TRBV12-3/TRBV12-4 | . | CASSFEGLSSYEQYF | TGTGCCAGCAGCTTCGAGGGCCTCTCCAGCTACGAGCAGTACTTC
many | TRBJ1-4 | TRBV7-2 | . | CASSIQGPTNEKLFF | TGTGCCAGCAGCATACAGGGTCCGACTAATGAAAAACTGTTTTTT
. | TRBJ2-7 | TRBV29-1 | TRBD2 | CSVEDFSGNRYEQYF | TGCAGCGTTGAAGATTTTAGCGGGAATAGGTACGAGCAGTACTTC
. | TRBJ2-5 | TRBV7-2 | . | CASSPFGAETQYF | .
many | TRBJ2-1 | TRBV5-1 | . | CASSLDRYNEQFF | TGCGCCAGCAGCCTAGACCGCTACAATGAGCAGTTCTTC
many | TRBJ1-1 | TRBV20-1 | . | CSADRTASLNTEAFF | TGCAGTGCTGACCGGACAGCCTCCTTGAACACTGAAGCTTTCTTT
many | TRBJ2-1 | TRBV5-1 | TRBD2 | CASEGLSGNEQFF | TGCGCCAGCGAGGGACTATCTGGCAATGAGCAGTTCTTC
many | TRBJ2-7 | TRBV13 | . | CASSPRRDSSSYEQYF | TGTGCCAGCAGCCCAAGGCGGGACTCGAGCTCCTACGAGCAGTACTTC
many | TRBJ2-3 | TRBV10-3 | . | CAISGTHTDTQYF | TGTGCCATCAGTGGGACCCACACAGATACGCAGTATTTT